This section outlines one T cell receptor (beta chain) sequence together with its context. These data are taken from a study of blood T cell repertoires in COVID-19. Turning to the study itself: The United States, Italy and Spain supplied acute and convalescent COVID-19 samples. PBMCs, B-cell-depleted T cells, or T cells provided the cDNA or gDNA that made up the material.

With 5 bases removed from V and 4 bases from J, the gap between germline ends came to 17 bases. CDR1 and CDR2 (germline): LNHDA, SQIVND (reference sequence). The CDR3 covers 15 residues. As handled by the study authors: Reference gene primer amplification in the assay estimated nucleated cell counts. The protocol was immunoSEQ multiplex PCR, while the TCRdb copy is restricted to in-frame clones and leaves out a portion. V and J calls and clone size are those listed in that table; D and trimming were worked out from the DNA. This sample has 250,000 to 300,000 clones, with 80% to 90% found just once. Participant ages covered about 18 to 95 years across about 25 US areas.

V and J are TRBV19 and TRBJ2-5, with a tentative D call TRBD1 (6 bases). This sequence originates from a woman between 50 and 59 years old who had recovered from COVID-19. Specimen: PBMCs or T cells enriched from blood (not recorded which). The CDR3 loop reads CASSPRRQAPETQYF. For the CDR3, the DNA is TGTGCCAGTAGTCCACGAAGACAGGCCCCAGAGACCCAGTACTTC.